Presented here are 20 T cell receptor beta chains from one specimen sequenced in a study of T cell repertoires in cytomegalovirus infection. TCRdb reprocessed the reads with MiXCR, giving one entry per CDR3 protein. The sample lists hundreds of thousands of distinct CDR3 sequences; roughly 46% were seen once. These TCRs are of unknown antigen specificity. The sample consisted of cultured PBMCs, taken from culture after CMV antigen stimulation. The receptor set was obtained from a human donor in good health (CMV status not recorded). Some clones in this sample may be carry-over from other donors' samples.

This clonotype has at least ten counts. V is TRBV7-2 and J is TRBJ2-5; 8 bases are shared with TRBD2. The J segment lost 4 bases and the V segment lost 2 bases, leaving 3 bases of the junction unmatched. Germline CDR1 and CDR2: SGHTA and FQGNSA. The CDR3 extends over 14 amino acids. This CDR3 reads CASSLQTSAETQYF. CDR3 DNA sequence: TGTGCCAGCAGCTTACAGACTAGCGCAGAGACCCAGTACTTC.

This clonotype was counted only a few times. The chain links TRBV15 to TRBJ1-5; D unclear. Germline lookup yields CDR1 LNHNV and CDR2 YYDKDF (reference sequence). The length of the CDR3 is 20 residues. Between the trimmed V and J ends, which lost 0 bases and 0 bases, there was a span of 21 bases. This CDR3 is CATSRDRGLGPSYSNQPQHF. The CDR3 region has the DNA TGTGCCACCAGCAGAGATCGCGGACTTGGGCCCTCGTATAGCAATCAGCCCCAGCATTTT.

This clonotype was recorded many times. The chain couples TRBV12-3 or TRBV12-4 to TRBJ2-5; 8 bases map to TRBD2. The CDR3 length is 15 residues. Trimming at V came to 6 bases and at J to 7 bases, leaving 13 bases not matched to a gene. The CDR3 nucleotides are TGTGCCAGCAGCCCCTTACTAGCGGAAGCAGGGACCCAGTACTTC. Amino acid sequence: CASSPLLAEAGTQYF.

V usage is TRBV11-2 and J usage is TRBJ2-1, with 12 nucleotides matching TRBD2. The CDR3 extends over 16 amino acids. Trimming cost V 4 bases and J 0 bases; bases outside gene matches: 1. Looked up from germline, CDR1 is SGHAT and CDR2 is FQNNGV. CDR3 in amino acids: CASSSSGGASYNEQFF. In nucleotides, the CDR3 is TGTGCCAGCAGCTCTAGCGGGGGGGCCTCCTACAATGAGCAGTTCTTC.

This clonotype showed up just a few times. The chain employs TRBV5-6 and TRBJ2-2; no firm D call. The CDR3 is 13 amino acids. Deletions cut 4 bases from V and 6 bases from J, with 10 bases between. Germline CDR1 is SGHDT and CDR2 is YYEEEE. The CDR3 loop is CASSHVRAGELFF. The CDR3 nucleotides are TGTGCCAGCAGCCATGTTAGGGCCGGGGAGCTGTTTTTT.

This sequence joins TRBV4-2 and TRBJ2-3; tentative D call: TRBD2 (5 bases). The CDR3 runs to 15 residues. Trimming took 1 base from V and 6 from J, leaving 14 bases between them. Germline CDR1 LGHNA, CDR2 YNFKEQ. CDR3 DNA: TGTGCCAGCAGCCAAGCGCCCCTGGGCGGGGATACGCAGTATTTT. Translating gives CASSQAPLGGDTQYF.

This chain links TRBV7-2 with TRBJ1-3, with TRBD1 as a possible D gene (6 bases). Germline-derived CDR1 and CDR2 are SGHTA and FQGNSA. Between the trimmed V and J ends, which lost 6 bases and 1 base, there was a span of 10 bases. The CDR3 loop spans 14 amino acids. CDR3 sequence: CASREGGSGNTIYF. CDR3 DNA sequence: TGTGCCAGCAGGGAGGGGGGGTCTGGAAACACCATATATTTT.

The rearrangement links TRBV19 to TRBJ2-1; D unresolved. The V end was cut by 6 bases, the J end by 15 bases, with 9 bases between. Germline CDR1 reads LNHDA; CDR2 reads SQIVND (reference sequence). The CDR3 has 9 residues. CDR3 bases: TGTGCCAGTAGGCCCTCTTGGTTCTTC. Protein sequence: CASRPSWFF.

This clonotype has more than one count but fewer than ten. The rearrangement joins TRBV12-3 or TRBV12-4 to TRBJ1-1, with 8 bases that match TRBD1. Losses at the gene ends were 7 bases for V and 3 bases for J; bases not matched to a gene: 10. CDR3 length equals 15 residues. The CDR3 region has the DNA TGTGCCAGCACTAAGGACAGGGCGTTTTACACTGAAGCTTTCTTT. Encoded protein: CASTKDRAFYTEAFF.

This clonotype has a handful of counts. The chain recombines TRBV28 with TRBJ1-2, with 8 bases fitting TRBD1. V shed 6 bases, J shed 4 bases, and the junction held 7 bases outside the gene matches. The CDR3 has 14 residues. CDR1 and CDR2 (germline): MDHEN, SYDVKM. CDR3 sequence: CASSPGGSGYGYTF. The CDR3 DNA sequence: TGTGCCAGCAGCCCAGGGGGCTCGGGCTATGGCTACACCTTC.

The chain is built from TRBV7-6 and TRBJ2-3; 7 bases line up with TRBD1. V lost 5 bases to trimming and J lost 5 bases; unmatched junction nucleotides: 7. The CDR3 runs 14 residues. The germline V gene encodes CDR1 SGHVS and CDR2 FNYEAQ. In DNA, the CDR3 is TGTGCCAGCAGCCGCCCAAACAGGGGAGATACGCAGTATTTT. Protein sequence: CASSRPNRGDTQYF.

The rearrangement uses TRBV5-4 and TRBJ2-1, with D unclear. The germline CDR1 and CDR2 sequences are SGHNT and YYREEE (reference sequence). V was shortened by 4 bases and J by 10 bases, with 15 bases between the two germline ends. CDR3 size: 13 residues. CDR3 sequence: CASSPTTDREQFF. CDR3 bases: TGTGCCAGCAGCCCTACCACGGACCGGGAGCAGTTCTTC.

The chain recombines TRBV12-3 or TRBV12-4 with TRBJ2-1, with D tentatively TRBD1 or TRBD2 (5 bases each). V gave up 7 bases and J gave up 8 bases, with 21 bases separating them. The CDR3 is 15 amino acids. This CDR3 reads CASTRSGGWRDEQFF. CDR3 coding DNA: TGTGCCAGCACCAGAAGTGGGGGTTGGCGGGATGAGCAGTTCTTC.

A note on this clonotype: The CDR3 does not close with the conserved phenylalanine or tryptophan, likely indicating a read error. The J gene is TRBJ2-6, the V gene TRBV10-1, with D hard to call. CDR1 and CDR2 (germline): WNHNN, SYGVQD (reference sequence). With 4 bases removed from V and 0 bases from J, the gap between germline ends came to 4 bases. This CDR3 contains 14 residues. CDR3 amino acids: CASSASSGANVLTV. CDR3 nucleotide sequence: TGCGCCAGCAGTGCAAGCTCTGGGGCCAACGTCCTGACTGTC.

This clonotype appeared many times. This chain links TRBV7-8 with TRBJ2-7; tentative D call: TRBD2 (6 bases). This CDR3 comprises 15 residues. V lost 0 bases to trimming and J lost 4 bases, with 13 bases between them. Per the germline V gene, CDR1 is SGHVS and CDR2 is FQNEAQ. Here the CDR3 DNA reads TGTGCCAGCAGCTTAGCACTCGTCGGGGGTTACGAGCAGTACTTC. This gives the protein CASSLALVGGYEQYF.

The genes are TRBV5-4 and TRBJ2-7, with 9 bases identical to TRBD1. Germline V gene sequence: CDR1 SGHNT, CDR2 YYREEE (reference sequence). With V trimmed by 4 bases and J by 6 bases, 11 bases remained unmatched. The CDR3 has 15 amino acids. CDR3 loop: CASSPTPTTGGEQYF. The CDR3 coding sequence is TGTGCCAGCAGCCCAACTCCTACGACAGGGGGCGAGCAGTACTTC.

The chain recombines TRBV5-6 with TRBJ2-1; 9 positions agree with TRBD2. The CDR3 spans 18 residues. V trimming: 0 bases; J trimming: 0 bases; junction bases outside the gene matches: 7. Germline V CDR1 and CDR2: SGHDT, YYEEEE. DNA of the CDR3: TGTGCCAGCAGCTTGGGGGTAGCGGGAGTTACCTCCTACAATGAGCAGTTCTTC. Translating it yields CASSLGVAGVTSYNEQFF.

This clonotype was recorded only once. At one boundary the junction diverges from the germline segment, which might be a read error. The V and J genes are TRBV11-3 and TRBJ2-2; no firm D call. The CDR3 has 13 residues. Germline CDR1 SGHNT, CDR2 YENEEA. Here the CDR3 reads CARSLKNTGELFF. In DNA form, the CDR3 reads TGTGCCAGAAGCTTAAAGAACACCGGGGAGCTGTTTTTT.

This clonotype was counted a single time. The CDR3: CASSKYGRLENTIYF. In DNA form, the CDR3 reads TGTGCCAGTAGTAAGTACGGACGACTCGAAAACACCATATATTTT. V gene TRBV19 combines with J gene TRBJ1-3; D ambiguous. Trimming left V 4 bases short and J 6 bases short, with 16 bases between. The CDR3 is made up of 15 amino acids. CDR1 LNHDA and CDR2 SQIVND come from the germline V gene (reference sequence).

This chain links TRBV11-3 with TRBJ1-1; D may be TRBD1 (6 bases). Per germline, CDR1 SGHNT and CDR2 YENEEA. The CDR3 covers 13 residues. V lost 5 bases, J lost 5 bases, and 12 bases lay in between. CDR3 bases: TGTGCCAGCAGCCTACAGGGAAGGACTGAAGCTTTCTTT. This codes for CASSLQGRTEAFF.